This T cell receptor beta chain was recorded in a study of Ad26.COV2.S vaccination and SARS-CoV-2 variants. Study summary: The donor belonged to the COV1001 Ad26.COV2.S trial arm. Broader study findings: Placebo recipients and vaccine recipients were similar in non-spike TCR breadth. Once vaccination had occurred, spike-specific CD8+ and CD4+ T cell responses reportedly showed substantial breadth.

The protocol was immunoSEQ multiplex PCR, while the TCRdb copy is restricted to in-frame clones and leaves out a portion. The sample includes about 400,000 clones, roughly 85% of them seen just once. Treatment meaning: around 19 received Ad26.COV2.S at low or high dose, single or two shots; five or six received placebo; per-sample allocation not given. Day 63 after the first injection of vaccine or placebo was the sampling time. Concerning this clone itself: Its antigen remains unidentified.

The CDR3 extends over 15 amino acids. Germline V gene data show CDR1 as MNHEY and CDR2 as SVGEGT. Trimming took off 5 bases at V and 1 base at J, with 15 bases between the two ends. The sequenced sample was peripheral blood, obtained in a trial of Ad26.COV2.S vaccine versus placebo. The chain carries TRBV6-2 or TRBV6-3 and TRBJ2-7, with D maybe TRBD1 (6 bases). The receptor was derived from a person aged 18-60 years who received the Ad26.COV2.S COVID-19 vaccine or a placebo. The chain's CDR3 is CASSRTITGSYEQYF. For the CDR3, the DNA is TGTGCCAGCAGTCGGACAATCACAGGGTCCTACGAGCAGTACTTC.